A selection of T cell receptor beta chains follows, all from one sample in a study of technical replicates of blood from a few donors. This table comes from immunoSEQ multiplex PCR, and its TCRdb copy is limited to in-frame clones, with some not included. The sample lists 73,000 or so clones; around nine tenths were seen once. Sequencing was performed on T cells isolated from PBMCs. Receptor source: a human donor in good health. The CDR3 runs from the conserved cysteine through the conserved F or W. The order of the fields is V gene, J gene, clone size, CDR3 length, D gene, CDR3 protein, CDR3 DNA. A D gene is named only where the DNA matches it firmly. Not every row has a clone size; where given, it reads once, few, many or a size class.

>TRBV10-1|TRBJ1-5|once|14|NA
CASAGSGSNQPQHF
TGCGCCAGCGCGGGCTCGGGGAGCAATCAGCCCCAGCATTTT
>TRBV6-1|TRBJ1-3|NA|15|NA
CASSEEGKSGNTIYF
TGTGCCAGCAGTGAAGAGGGGAAGTCTGGAAACACCATATATTTT
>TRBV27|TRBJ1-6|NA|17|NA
CASSLNPPGQANSPLHF
TGTGCCAGCAGTCTAAACCCCCCGGGACAAGCTAATTCACCCCTCCACTTT
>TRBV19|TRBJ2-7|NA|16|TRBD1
CASSSITGGTRYEQYF
TGTGCCAGTAGTTCAATTACAGGGGGAACTCGTTACGAGCAGTACTTC
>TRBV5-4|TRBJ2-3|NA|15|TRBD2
CASSSGGASTDTQYF
TGTGCCAGCAGCTCGGGGGGAGCGAGCACAGATACGCAGTATTTT
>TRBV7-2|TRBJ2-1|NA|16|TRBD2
CASSLELTGGYNEQFF
TGTGCCAGCAGCTTAGAGTTGACGGGAGGCTACAATGAGCAGTTCTTC
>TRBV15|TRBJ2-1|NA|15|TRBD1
CATSRDRQGTGEQFF
TGTGCCACCAGCAGAGATCGACAGGGGACCGGTGAGCAGTTCTTC
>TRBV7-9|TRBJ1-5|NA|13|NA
CASSPRGNQPQHF
TGTGCCAGCAGCCCACGGGGGAATCAGCCCCAGCATTTT
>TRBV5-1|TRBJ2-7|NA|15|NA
CASSDPRVSAYEQYF
TGCGCCAGCAGCGATCCTCGGGTCTCCGCCTACGAGCAGTACTTC
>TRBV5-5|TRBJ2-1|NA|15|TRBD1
CASSWDRTGGNEQFF
TGTGCCAGCAGTTGGGATCGGACAGGGGGCAATGAGCAGTTCTTC
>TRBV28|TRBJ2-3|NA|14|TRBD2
CASSETSGADTQYF
TGTGCCAGCTCCGAGACTAGCGGGGCAGATACGCAGTATTTT
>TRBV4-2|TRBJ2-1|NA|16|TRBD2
CASTVDGSGSGNEQFF
TGTGCCAGTACCGTGGATGGTAGCGGGAGTGGCAATGAGCAGTTCTTC
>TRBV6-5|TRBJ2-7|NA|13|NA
CASSYREPYEQYF
TGTGCCAGCAGTTACCGAGAGCCCTACGAGCAGTACTTC
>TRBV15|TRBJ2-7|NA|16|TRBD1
CATSRSHNRGSYEQYF
TGTGCCACCAGCAGAAGCCACAACAGGGGGAGCTACGAGCAGTACTTC
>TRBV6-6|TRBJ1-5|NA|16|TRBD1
CASRPQGQGLAQPQHF
TGTGCCAGCAGACCACAAGGACAGGGATTAGCTCAGCCCCAGCATTTT
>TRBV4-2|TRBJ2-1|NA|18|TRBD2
CASSQVGLAGDSYNEQFF
TGTGCCAGCAGCCAAGTGGGACTAGCGGGTGACTCCTACAATGAGCAGTTCTTC
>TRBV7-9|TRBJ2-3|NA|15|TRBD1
CASSLPTGHTDTQYF
TGTGCCAGCAGTCTGCCGACAGGGCACACAGATACGCAGTATTTT
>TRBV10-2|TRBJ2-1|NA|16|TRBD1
CASRRGTGGLYNEQFF
TGCGCCAGCAGGCGGGGGACAGGGGGCCTTTACAATGAGCAGTTCTTC
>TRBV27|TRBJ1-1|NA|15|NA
CASKSLAGTHTEAFF
TGTGCCAGCAAGTCTCTAGCCGGGACACACACTGAAGCTTTCTTT
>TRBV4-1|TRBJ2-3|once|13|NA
CASSRGGTDTQYF
TGCGCCAGCAGCCGAGGAGGAACAGATACGCAGTATTTT
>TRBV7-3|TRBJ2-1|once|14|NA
CASSPTGVQNEQFF
TGTGCCAGCAGCCCTACCGGGGTCCAAAATGAGCAGTTCTTC
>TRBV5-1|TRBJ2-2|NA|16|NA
CASSLGALANTGELFF
TGCGCCAGCAGCTTGGGTGCGCTAGCGAACACCGGGGAGCTGTTTTTT
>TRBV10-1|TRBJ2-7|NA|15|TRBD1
CASSGGQPPWYEQYF
TGCGCCAGCAGTGGGGGACAGCCGCCGTGGTACGAGCAGTACTTC
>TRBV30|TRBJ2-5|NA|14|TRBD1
CAWSRDRAWETQYF
TGTGCCTGGAGCCGGGACAGGGCTTGGGAGACCCAGTACTTC
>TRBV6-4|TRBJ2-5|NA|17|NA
CASSDSGGGDSQETQYF
TGTGCCAGCAGTGACTCTGGCGGAGGAGATAGCCAAGAGACCCAGTACTTC
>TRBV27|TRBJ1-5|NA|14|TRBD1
CASSWDRGNQPQHF
TGTGCCAGCAGTTGGGACAGGGGTAATCAGCCCCAGCATTTT
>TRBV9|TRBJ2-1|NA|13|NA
CASSVGLANEQFF
TGTGCCAGCAGCGTAGGGCTAGCCAATGAGCAGTTCTTC
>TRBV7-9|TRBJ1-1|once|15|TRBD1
CASSLATGANTEAFF
TGTGCCAGCAGCTTAGCAACAGGGGCGAACACTGAAGCTTTCTTT
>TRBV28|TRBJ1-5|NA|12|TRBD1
CASRTGVQPQHF
TGTGCCAGCAGGACAGGGGTTCAGCCCCAGCATTTT
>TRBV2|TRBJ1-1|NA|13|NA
CASSESRVTEAFF
TGTGCCAGCAGTGAAAGCAGGGTCACTGAAGCTTTCTTT
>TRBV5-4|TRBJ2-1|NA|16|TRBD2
CASSPGGERGYNEQFF
TGTGCCAGCAGCCCGGGTGGGGAGCGGGGCTACAATGAGCAGTTCTTC
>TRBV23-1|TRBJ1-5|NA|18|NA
CASSHTLGQRLFNQPQHF
TGCGCCAGCAGTCATACCCTAGGACAGAGGCTTTTCAATCAGCCCCAGCATTTT